The text below deals with one T cell receptor (beta chain). Germline loops: CDR1 SEHNR, CDR2 FQNEAQ (reference sequence). This CDR3 is 15 amino acids long. V shed 2 bases and J shed 3 bases, with 13 bases lying between them. This specimen comes from a study of blood T cell repertoires in COVID-19. About the study: Sources were T cells, B-cell-depleted T cells, or PBMCs; the material itself was cDNA or gDNA.

Per the original data handling: Amplified reference gene primers provided the basis for estimating nucleated cell counts. Sequencing used immunoSEQ multiplex PCR; TCRdb keeps in-frame clones, though not all of them. The DNA was the basis for D and trimming; V, J and clone size are from that table. The sample lists 30,000 to 40,000 clones, approximately 93% occurring once. The chain recombines TRBV7-9 with TRBJ1-1; no firm D call. This TCR was recovered from a human donor in a cohort sampled during active COVID-19. Sequenced material: peripheral blood. As DNA, the CDR3 is TGTGCCAGCAGCTTAACTAGTCGTGGGTACACTGAAGCTTTCTTT. The encoded protein is CASSLTSRGYTEAFF.